This TCR beta chain is drawn from a study of T-cell reconstitution after alpha-beta-depleted transplantation in children. This clonotype was detected many times. The target antigen is unknown. Study-level findings and limits: T-cell numbers and diversity, one year after transplant, stemmed largely from T cells that were newly produced. Several hundred expanded graft clones reportedly supplied alpha-beta T cells about two months after transplant. For some patients, TCRbeta diversity was high at day 60 because of recipient T cells and thymic progenitors that survived.

This CDR3 contains 16 residues. V dropped 3 bases and J dropped 3; count of bases not matched to a gene: 10. Germline V lookup: CDR1 SEHNR, CDR2 FQNEAQ (reference sequence). For TCRbeta, the library was prepared with unique molecular identifiers. In TCRdb, the PCR reads were re-called with MiXCR into one record per CDR3 protein. The sample shows about 300,000 distinct CDR3 sequences, roughly a tenth of them seen only once. The rearrangement uses TRBV7-9 and TRBJ1-1; 7 bases map to TRBD1. This clonotype was sampled from a boy in the first two years of life with acute myeloid leukemia, due to receive a stem cell transplant. The starting material was PBMCs, obtained before TCRalphabeta/CD19-depleted stem cell transplant. The CDR3 nucleotides read TGTGCCAGCAGCTTCGGACAGGTCGTAGGAGACACTGAAGCTTTCTTT. Its translation: CASSFGQVVGDTEAFF.